The T cell receptor beta chain described here comes from a study of cytomegalovirus exposure and HLA in healthy donors. Study background: Early on, a data release was issued that held roughly 80 million unique TCRs from HLA-typed donors. Overall study findings and caveats: The authors assumed roughly uniform sequencing depth across donors for presence/absence analyses. In an earlier analysis, productive rearrangement rates for most beta V segments clustered near 87% or 30%. A list of 150 or so TCR beta chains associated with cytomegalovirus was given.

The germline V gene encodes CDR1 LNHDA and CDR2 SQIVND (reference sequence). The CDR3 has 13 amino acids. Trimming took 4 bases from V and 0 from J, leaving 7 bases between them. Comment on this clone: Antigen: not known.

This PCR relied on a set of 60 Vbeta primers and 13 Jbeta primers. Using immunoSEQ multiplex PCR, the repertoire was profiled, and TCRdb retains in-frame clones only, with some absent. The sample has approximately 170,000 clones, approximately 80% seen once. The sequenced sample consisted of PBMCs. The TCR comes from a boy between 2 and 10 years old in good health and CMV-seronegative. This sequence joins TRBV19 and TRBJ2-7; D remains ambiguous. DNA of the CDR3: TGTGCCAGTAGTACCCAGGCCTCCTACGAGCAGTACTTC. It is translated as CASSTQASYEQYF.